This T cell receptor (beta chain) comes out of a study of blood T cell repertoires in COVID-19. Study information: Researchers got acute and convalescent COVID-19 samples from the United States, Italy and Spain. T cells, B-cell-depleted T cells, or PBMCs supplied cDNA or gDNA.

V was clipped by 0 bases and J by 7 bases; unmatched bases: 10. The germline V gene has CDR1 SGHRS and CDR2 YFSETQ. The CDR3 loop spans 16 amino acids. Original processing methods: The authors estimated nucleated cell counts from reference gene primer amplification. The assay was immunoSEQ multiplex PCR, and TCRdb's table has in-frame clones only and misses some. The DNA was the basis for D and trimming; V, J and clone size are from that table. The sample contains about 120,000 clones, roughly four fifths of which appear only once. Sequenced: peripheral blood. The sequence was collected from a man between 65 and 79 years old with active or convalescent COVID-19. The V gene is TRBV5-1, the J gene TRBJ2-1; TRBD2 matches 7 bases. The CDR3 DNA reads TGCGCCAGCAGCTTGGCCCGGTTGCGGGAGACAAATGAGCAGTTCTTC. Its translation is CASSLARLRETNEQFF.